These 21 T cell receptor beta chains were all obtained from the same sample, sequenced in a study of T-cell reconstitution after alpha-beta-depleted transplantation in children. Unique molecular identifiers were incorporated when the TCRbeta library was constructed. TCRdb reprocessed the PCR reads via MiXCR and lists one record per CDR3 protein. The sample lists roughly 400,000 distinct CDR3 sequences; roughly 20% were seen once. Material: PBMCs from the stem cell graft donor, obtained from the stem cell graft. Receptors were obtained from a human donor who donated a stem cell graft to a child with acute myeloid leukemia.

V and J are TRBV15 and TRBJ2-7, with D unresolved. Trimming pared 5 bases from V and 0 bases from J, leaving 11 bases between. The CDR3 sequence is 14 residues long. Germline lookup yields CDR1 LNHNV and CDR2 YYDKDF (reference sequence). CDR3 amino acids: CATSAHVRSYEQYF. DNA for the CDR3: TGTGCCACCAGCGCCCATGTTCGCTCCTACGAGCAGTACTTC. The whole variable domain, filled in from reference TRBV15 and TRBJ2-7, reads DAMVIQNPRYQVTQFGKPVTLSCSQTLNHNVMYWYQQKSSQAPKLLFHYYDKDFNNEADTPDNFQSRRPNTSFCFLDIRSPGLGDTAMYLCATSAHVRSYEQYFGPGTRLTVT.

In DNA form, the CDR3 reads TGTGCCAGCAGCCCCAGCTCCCTAGCGGAAACAGATACGCAGTATTTT. Its protein is CASSPSSLAETDTQYF. The chain employs TRBV7-9 and TRBJ2-3; 7 nucleotides line up with TRBD2. J gave up 3 bases and V 5 bases, and 11 bases lay outside the gene matches. CDR3 length: 16 amino acids. Germline V gene data show CDR1 as SEHNR and CDR2 as FQNEAQ (reference sequence).

The CDR3 sequence is CASSLGSPGEKLFF. For the CDR3, the DNA is TGTGCCAGCAGTTTAGGGAGTCCGGGGGAAAAACTGTTTTTT. The chain couples TRBV28 to TRBJ1-4; D not certain. The CDR3 consists of 14 residues. With 2 bases removed from V and 8 bases from J, the gap between germline ends came to 12 bases. Germline V gene sequence: CDR1 MDHEN, CDR2 SYDVKM.

This clonotype turned up a few times. J is TRBJ2-7 and V is TRBV15; D could derive from TRBD1 or TRBD2 (6 bases each). Per germline, CDR1 LNHNV and CDR2 YYDKDF (reference sequence). The CDR3 has 18 amino acids. V was cut by 0 bases and J by 4 bases, with 22 bases left in between. The CDR3 nucleotides are TGTGCCACCAGCAGAGATGGTATAGGAACAGGGAGGACTTACGAGCAGTACTTC. This translates into CATSRDGIGTGRTYEQYF.

The V gene is TRBV7-3, the J gene TRBJ2-3; 7 bases map to TRBD2. The CDR3 consists of 14 residues. V gave up 5 bases and J gave up 6 bases; unmatched junction bases: 8. Looked up from germline, CDR1 is SGHTA and CDR2 is FQGTGA. The CDR3 sequence is CASSLLSGGDTQYF. CDR3 DNA: TGTGCCAGCAGCCTCTTATCCGGGGGGGATACGCAGTATTTT.

This clonotype occurred many times. At one end the junction does not follow the germline gene, possibly because of a read error. The genes are TRBV2 and TRBJ2-1; D is possibly TRBD1 (6 bases). The CDR3 totals 13 residues. The germline V gene has CDR1 SNHLY and CDR2 FYNNEI. The CDR3 region is CASSEDSYNEQFF. In DNA form, the CDR3 reads TGCGCCAGCAGCGAGGACAGCTACAATGAGCAGTTCTTC.

This clonotype has a count of ten or more. This chain links TRBV29-1 with TRBJ1-1; weak D call: TRBD1 (6 bases). V lost 4 bases and J lost 2, with 11 bases in between. CDR3 size: 13 residues. The germline V gene has CDR1 SQVTM and CDR2 ANQGSEA. The CDR3 here is CSVAGVLNTEAFF. DNA of the CDR3: TGCAGCGTTGCAGGGGTCCTCAACACTGAAGCTTTCTTT.

This clonotype was observed many times. The chain links TRBV29-1 to TRBJ1-2, with D unclear. From germline, CDR1 is SQVTM and CDR2 ANQGSEA. Trimming cost V 0 bases and J 8 bases, with 13 bases left between them. The CDR3 consists of 13 residues. CDR3 amino acids: CSVEDLRMGGYTF. The CDR3 DNA reads TGCAGCGTTGAAGATCTCAGGATGGGAGGCTACACCTTC.

The rearrangement links TRBV5-1 to TRBJ2-1; no clear D. CDR3 length: 17 residues. The germline V gene encodes CDR1 SGHRS and CDR2 YFSETQ. Trimming pared 2 bases from V and 7 bases from J, leaving 22 bases between. The CDR3 here is CASSFQPGQALGNEQFF. CDR3 coding DNA: TGCGCCAGCAGCTTCCAACCCGGGCAGGCTTTGGGGAATGAGCAGTTCTTC.

The sample holds a few counts of this clonotype. The rearrangement links TRBV11-2 to TRBJ2-5; TRBD2 agrees at 11 bases. Unmatched junction bases numbered 7, after V lost 3 bases and J lost 4 bases. The CDR3 contains 16 residues. Germline loops: CDR1 SGHAT, CDR2 FQNNGV. The CDR3 DNA follows: TGTGCCAGCAGCTTGTCACTAGCGGGAGTACGAGAGACCCAGTACTTC. Residues: CASSLSLAGVRETQYF.

This clonotype was counted only a few times. The V gene is TRBV5-1, the J gene TRBJ2-1, with TRBD2 identical over 11 bases. From germline, CDR1 is SGHRS and CDR2 YFSETQ. V trimming: 2 bases; J trimming: 2 bases; junction bases outside the gene matches: 9. The CDR3 is 18 residues long. Here the CDR3 reads CASSFGLAGGRTYNEQFF. CDR3 nucleotides: TGCGCCAGCAGCTTCGGGCTAGCGGGAGGCAGGACCTACAATGAGCAGTTCTTC.

The genes are TRBV12-3 or TRBV12-4 and TRBJ1-5; D gene uncertain. Trimming removed 6 bases at V and 1 base at J, with 10 bases between. This CDR3 is built from 14 residues. The CDR3 DNA sequence: TGTGCCAGCAGACTTGGACGGAGCAATCAGCCCCAGCATTTT. Translating it yields CASRLGRSNQPQHF.

This clonotype turned up a few times. The V call is TRBV29-1, the J call TRBJ2-2; D remains unclear. The V gene's germline CDR1 is SQVTM and CDR2 ANQGSEA. CDR3 length: 16 residues. V shed 5 bases and J shed 4 bases, with 20 bases lying between them. CDR3 bases: TGCAGCGTTTTCCTTAGGGAAAGTAAGGGCACCGGGGAGCTGTTTTTT. It encodes CSVFLRESKGTGELFF.

As to this clonotype: Germline is not matched at one junction end, which may reflect a read error. J is TRBJ2-1 and V is TRBV7-7; D unresolved. The CDR3 is 15 residues long. Germline V gene data show CDR1 as SSHAT and CDR2 as FNYEAQ (reference sequence). The CDR3 DNA follows: TGTGCTAGCAGCCCCGAGAGGTCGATCTACAATGAGCAGTTCTTC. Translating it yields CASSPERSIYNEQFF.

J is TRBJ2-3 and V is TRBV11-2; 10 bases are shared with TRBD2. Trimming removed 1 base from V and 4 bases from J; junction bases left unmatched: 11. The CDR3 extends over 18 amino acids. Germline V gene sequence: CDR1 SGHAT, CDR2 FQNNGV. CDR3 DNA sequence: TGTGCCAGCAGCTTAGGATCCCCTAGCGGGAGCGGAGCAGATACGCAGTATTTT. Protein: CASSLGSPSGSGADTQYF.

This clonotype was seen only a few times. The chain is built from TRBV20-1 and TRBJ2-1; 7 nucleotides align to TRBD2. The CDR3 contains 15 residues. The trim removed 4 bases at V and 0 bases at J, leaving 6 bases unmatched. Germline V lookup: CDR1 DFQATT, CDR2 SNEGSKA (reference sequence). CDR3 nucleotides: TGCAGTGCTATAGCGGGCGAACTCTCCTACAATGAGCAGTTCTTC. Its translation is CSAIAGELSYNEQFF.

V is TRBV5-1 and J is TRBJ2-7; 9 bases are shared with TRBD2. There are 15 residues in the CDR3. CDR1 and CDR2 (germline): SGHRS, YFSETQ. J lost 2 bases, V lost 7 bases, and 10 bases had no gene match. CDR3 nucleotides: TGCGCCAGCGGCGCCAAAGCGGGAGGAACCTACGAGCAGTACTTC. This gives the protein CASGAKAGGTYEQYF.

Only a few counts were recorded for this clonotype. The chain has TRBV12-3 or TRBV12-4 and TRBJ2-1, with 8 nucleotides matching TRBD2. The CDR3 is 15 residues long. J was trimmed by 3 bases and V by 4 bases; bases with no gene match: 5. The CDR3 reads CASSSLGLGYNEQFF. In DNA, the CDR3 is TGTGCCAGCAGTTCCCTGGGACTAGGCTACAATGAGCAGTTCTTC.

This clonotype was observed many times. The J gene is TRBJ2-1, the V gene TRBV7-2; no reliable D call. Germline CDR1 and CDR2: SGHTA and FQGNSA. V was cut by 5 bases and J by 1 base, with 9 bases left in between. The CDR3 sequence is 14 residues long. The CDR3 spells CASSRPPSYNEQFF. The DNA of the CDR3 is TGTGCCAGCAGCCGACCCCCGTCCTACAATGAGCAGTTCTTC.

The V gene is TRBV6-1, the J gene TRBJ2-1; no clear D. The CDR3 sequence is 11 residues long. Trimming removed 6 bases at V and 4 bases at J, with 4 bases between. From germline, CDR1 is MNHNS and CDR2 SASEGT. CDR3 residues: CASRQYNEQFF. CDR3 bases: TGTGCCAGCAGGCAATACAATGAGCAGTTCTTC.

The chain couples TRBV29-1 to TRBJ2-1, with TRBD2 matching over 10 bases. From germline, CDR1 is SQVTM and CDR2 ANQGSEA. The CDR3 has 12 amino acids. Losses at the gene ends were 6 bases for V and 9 bases for J; bases not matched to a gene: 5. Here the CDR3 DNA reads TGCAGCGTCTATAGCGGGAGGAGTGAGCAGTTCTTC. Amino acid sequence: CSVYSGRSEQFF.